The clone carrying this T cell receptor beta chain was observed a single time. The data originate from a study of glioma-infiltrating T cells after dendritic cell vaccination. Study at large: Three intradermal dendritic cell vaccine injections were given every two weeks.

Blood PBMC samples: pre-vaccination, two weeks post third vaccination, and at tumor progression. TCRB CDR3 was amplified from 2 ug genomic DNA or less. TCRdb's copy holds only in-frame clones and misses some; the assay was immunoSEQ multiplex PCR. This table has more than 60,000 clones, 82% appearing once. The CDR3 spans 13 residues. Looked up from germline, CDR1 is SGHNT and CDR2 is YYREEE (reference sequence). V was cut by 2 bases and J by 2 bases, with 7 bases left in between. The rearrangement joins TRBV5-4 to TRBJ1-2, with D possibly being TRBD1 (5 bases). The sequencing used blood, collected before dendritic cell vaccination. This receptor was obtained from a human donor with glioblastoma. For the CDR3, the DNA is TGTGCCAGCAGCTTCTCAGGGAACTATGGCTACACCTTC. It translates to CASSFSGNYGYTF.